This TCR beta chain is drawn from a study of shared clonotypes between healthy human individuals. CDR1 and CDR2 (germline): SEHNR, FQNEAQ (reference sequence). Trimming shortened V by 5 bases and J by 4 bases, and 20 bases separated the two germline ends. The CDR3 is made up of 16 amino acids. The protocol was immunoSEQ multiplex PCR, while the TCRdb copy is restricted to in-frame clones and leaves out a portion. This table holds approximately 2,000,000 clones, 93% found once. CD45RO-negative, CCR7-positively selected cells formed the naive CD8 fraction, excluding terminally differentiated effector memory CD45RA+ cells.

The sequenced sample consisted of naive CD8+ T cells from PBMCs. This rearrangement joins TRBV7-9 to TRBJ1-1; tentatively, D is TRBD1 (5 bases). The clonotype was recovered from a man between 18 and 35 years old in good health. Some clones in this sample may be carry-over from other donors' samples. The DNA of the CDR3 is TGTGCCAGCAGCCCCCGGGACCCTACTTCGGGCACTGAAGCTTTCTTT. Its translation is CASSPRDPTSGTEAFF.